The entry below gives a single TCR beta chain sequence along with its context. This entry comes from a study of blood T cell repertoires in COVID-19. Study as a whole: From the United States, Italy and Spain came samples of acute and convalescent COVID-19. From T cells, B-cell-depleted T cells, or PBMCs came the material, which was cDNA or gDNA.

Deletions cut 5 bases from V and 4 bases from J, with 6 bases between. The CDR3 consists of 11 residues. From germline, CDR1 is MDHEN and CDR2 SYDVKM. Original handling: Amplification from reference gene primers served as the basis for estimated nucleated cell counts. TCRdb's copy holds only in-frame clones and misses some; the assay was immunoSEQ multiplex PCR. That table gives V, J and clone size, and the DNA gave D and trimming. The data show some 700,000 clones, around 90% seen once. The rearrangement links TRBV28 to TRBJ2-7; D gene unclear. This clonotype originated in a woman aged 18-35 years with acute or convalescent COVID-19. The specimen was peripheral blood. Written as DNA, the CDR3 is TGTGCCAGCAGTCTAGTATACGAGCAGTACTTC. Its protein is CASSLVYEQYF.